This T cell receptor (beta chain) was sequenced in a study of blood T cell repertoires in COVID-19. Overall study context: The analysed material was cDNA or gDNA that came from T cells, B-cell-depleted T cells, or PBMCs.

The germline V gene encodes CDR1 DFQATT and CDR2 SNEGSKA (reference sequence). CDR3 length equals 11 residues. V shed 4 bases and J shed 4 bases, with 7 bases lying between them. Profiled with immunoSEQ multiplex PCR; TCRdb holds only in-frame clones, not every one. The table has a few hundred thousand clones, approximately 83% seen once. The receptor's source is a man aged 25 to 40 who had recovered from COVID-19. The sample consisted of PBMCs or T cells enriched from blood (not recorded which). This chain connects TRBV20-1 to TRBJ1-2, with D unresolved. The CDR3 nucleotides are TGCAGTGCTACGGGTACCTATGGCTACACCTTC. This sequence encodes CSATGTYGYTF.